The clone carrying this T cell receptor (beta chain) occurred many times. Its antigen is still unknown. J lost 5 bases, V lost 4 bases, and 9 bases had no gene match. CDR3 size: 17 residues. Germline values: CDR1 SGHTA, CDR2 FQGNSA. Via MiXCR, TCRdb re-called the 5' RACE reads, giving one row per CDR3 protein. The table has some 320,000 distinct CDR3 sequences, 8.5% to 9% seen once. This sample was included in a study of T cells after yellow fever vaccination. Study-level results: On re-exposure, the response was weaker but peaked faster, at day 5 versus 15.

The chain couples TRBV7-2 to TRBJ2-3; 13 bases align to TRBD2. This clonotype was sampled from a man aged 18-30 years who received the YFV17D yellow fever vaccine. Sequencing was performed on PBMCs, taken on the day of the first yellow fever vaccination. CDR3 protein: CASSYSGTSGAGDTQYF. Here the CDR3 DNA reads TGTGCCAGCAGCTACTCCGGGACTAGCGGGGCCGGAGATACGCAGTATTTT.